The entry that follows covers one TCR beta chain sequence. Its antigen is not known. Libraries used 5'RACE template switching adding universal primer site and UMIs. TCRdb re-called the 5' RACE reads and catalogs CDR3 proteins one per entry, DNA excluded. The sample yields around 470,000 distinct CDR3 sequences, of which the top ten take up under 1.5%. The CDR3 is 14 amino acids. Germline values: CDR1 SGHDT, CDR2 YYEEEE. The sample belongs to a study of T cells expressing NK-cell markers. Study details: Beta-chain profiling covered CD3+CD56+NKG2C+, CD3+CD56+NKG2C- and CD3+CD56-NKG2C+ sorted subsets. Among eight sequenced donors, seven carried HCMV seropositivity while one was seronegative.

Overall study results and limits: The dominant NKG2C+ clonotypes represented 1.0-7.0% of CD8+ T cells in five or six donors.

The clonotype originates from a woman between 45 and 60 years old in good health. This chain joins TRBV5-6 and TRBJ2-7. Input material: blood T cells: a sorted CD56 or NKG2C T cell subset, CD4+ or CD8+ T cells, or bulk PBMC T cells (not recorded which). CDR3 sequence reads: CASSLRNEIYEQYF.